These T cell receptor beta chains were read from a single sample in a study of lymphopenia after photon versus proton radiotherapy. Sequencing used immunoSEQ multiplex PCR; TCRdb keeps in-frame clones, though not all of them. The data show some 20,000 clones, about nine tenths seen once. The specimen comprised peripheral blood, sampled from a patient treated with photon-based radiotherapy. Receptors were obtained from a man in his 60s with pancreatic cancer. The CDR3 runs from the conserved cysteine through the conserved F or W. Each record gives: J gene, V gene, clone size, D gene, CDR3 protein, CDR3 DNA. The D gene is left open where the match is weak. Rows may omit the clone size; those that give it use once, few, many or a size class.

>TRBJ2-1|TRBV5-1|once|TRBD1
CASSLVQGKSNEQFF
TGCGCCAGCAGCTTGGTACAGGGGAAATCCAATGAGCAGTTCTTC
>TRBJ2-1|TRBV7-3|NA|NA
CASSPGGTEQFF
TGTGCCAGCAGCCCCGGGGGAACTGAGCAGTTCTTC
>TRBJ1-2|TRBV5-1|NA|NA
CASSLGPNYGYTF
TGCGCCAGCAGCTTAGGACCTAACTATGGCTACACCTTC
>TRBJ1-1|TRBV5-6|NA|TRBD1
CASSFGQGGLGTEAFF
TGTGCCAGCAGCTTCGGACAGGGAGGGCTAGGCACTGAAGCTTTCTTT
>TRBJ1-2|TRBV5-1|NA|NA
CASSSGTPLGYGYTF
TGCGCCAGCAGTTCCGGGACGCCCCTCGGCTATGGCTACACCTTC
>TRBJ2-7|TRBV28|once|NA
CASSLLRASYEQYF
TGTGCCAGCAGTTTGCTCAGGGCGAGCTACGAGCAGTACTTC
>TRBJ1-4|TRBV18|NA|TRBD1
CASSPGTGEQLFF
TGTGCCAGCTCACCAGGTACAGGGGAACAACTGTTTTTT
>TRBJ2-1|TRBV13|NA|TRBD1
CASSLGQASYNEQFF
TGTGCCAGCAGCTTGGGACAGGCATCCTACAATGAGCAGTTCTTC
>TRBJ1-2|TRBV6-5|NA|NA
CASSYGGANYGYTF
TGTGCCAGCAGTTACGGGGGGGCTAACTATGGCTACACCTTC
>TRBJ1-1|TRBV9|NA|NA
CASSVAPSTEAFF
TGTGCCAGCAGCGTAGCCCCCAGCACTGAAGCTTTCTTT
>TRBJ2-2|TRBV2|once|TRBD2
CASIGLAGKGFAGELFF
TGTGCCAGCATAGGTCTAGCGGGGAAAGGATTCGCCGGGGAGCTGTTTTTT
>TRBJ1-4|TRBV5-1|NA|NA
CASSSTPGTNEKLFF
TGCGCCAGCAGCTCAACACCGGGAACGAATGAAAAACTGTTTTTT
>TRBJ1-1|TRBV5-6|NA|NA
CASSLSGPEAFF
TGTGCCAGCAGCTTGTCGGGTCCTGAAGCTTTCTTT
>TRBJ2-3|TRBV6-5|NA|NA
CASSYGLSTDTQYF
TGTGCCAGCAGTTACGGACTTAGCACAGATACGCAGTATTTT
>TRBJ2-2|TRBV5-4|NA|TRBD2
CAPTPPSAGIGGGELFF
TGTGCCCCCACCCCCCCCTCAGCGGGGATTGGAGGGGGGGAGCTGTTTTTT
>TRBJ2-6|TRBV18|NA|NA
CASSPQNSGANVLTF
TGTGCCAGCTCACCACAAAACTCTGGGGCCAACGTCCTGACTTTC
>TRBJ1-2|TRBV5-1|once|NA
CASSQKGESNYGYTF
TGCGCCAGCAGCCAGAAGGGCGAGTCTAACTATGGCTACACCTTC